The 9 T cell receptor beta chains below come from one sample, sequenced in a study of T-cell memory formation after mild COVID-19. TCRdb re-analysed the 5' RACE reads in MiXCR, keeping a single row per CDR3 protein. The sample carries 300,000 or so distinct CDR3 sequences, 15% to 20% recorded once. Specimen: PBMCs or a T cell subset sorted from them (not recorded which). All receptors derive from a man aged 18 to 29 who had mild COVID-19 (a few samples of this study predate the infection). Cell type and time point are not known.

The chain carries TRBV6-5 and TRBJ2-7; either TRBD1 or TRBD2 may fit D (5 bases each). The CDR3 runs to 12 residues. V lost 2 bases, J lost 4 bases, and 6 bases lay in between. Germline V lookup: CDR1 MNHEY, CDR2 SVGAGI. The CDR3 nucleotides read TGTGCCAGCAGTTACGAGGGGTACGAGCAGTACTTC. It codes for CASSYEGYEQYF.

This clonotype appeared a few times. The chain carries TRBV6-5 and TRBJ2-3, with D possibly being TRBD1 (5 bases). The V gene's germline CDR1 is MNHEY and CDR2 SVGAGI. V shed 5 bases and J shed 4 bases, with 16 bases lying between them. CDR3 length: 15 amino acids. CDR3 sequence (DNA): TGTGCCAGCAGTAGGAACGCGGACATGGCAGATACGCAGTATTTT. This sequence encodes CASSRNADMADTQYF.

V gene TRBV7-9 combines with J gene TRBJ2-1, with TRBD1 as a possible D gene (7 bases). CDR1 is SEHNR and CDR2 is FQNEAQ in the germline V gene (reference sequence). The V and J ends lost 1 base and 6 bases respectively, with 13 bases between them. The CDR3 runs to 15 residues. The CDR3 here is CASSLGAGGINEQFF. The CDR3 DNA reads TGTGCCAGCAGCTTAGGGGCAGGGGGGATCAATGAGCAGTTCTTC.

V and J are TRBV20-1 and TRBJ2-3; D is unresolved. There are 13 residues in the CDR3. Trimming shortened V by 3 bases and J by 8 bases, and 15 bases separated the two germline ends. Germline V gene lookup returns CDR1 DFQATT and CDR2 SNEGSKA (reference sequence). CDR3 in DNA: TGCAGTGCTAGTTCCCAGAATCTCGTTACGCAGTATTTT. The encoded protein is CSASSQNLVTQYF.

V is TRBV5-1 and J is TRBJ1-2, with TRBD1 identical over 11 bases. V trimming: 2 bases; J trimming: 6 bases; junction bases outside the gene matches: 3. CDR1 is SGHRS, CDR2 YFSETQ, per germline. This CDR3 has 14 amino acids. CDR3 DNA: TGCGCCAGCAGCTTCCGGACAGGGGGCGATGGCTACACCTTC. As protein: CASSFRTGGDGYTF.

The genes are TRBV27 and TRBJ2-7; no clear D gene. V lost 6 bases and J lost 0, with 12 bases in between. The CDR3 is 14 residues long. Germline lookup yields CDR1 MNHEY and CDR2 SMNVEV (reference sequence). CDR3 bases: TGTGCCAGCAGATCCCTGTCCGACTCCTACGAGCAGTACTTC. It encodes CASRSLSDSYEQYF.

V and J are TRBV9 and TRBJ2-2; D might be TRBD1 or TRBD2, each matching 6 bases. The germline CDR1 and CDR2 sequences are SGDLS and YYNGEE. Deletions cut 7 bases from V and 6 bases from J, with 16 bases between. This CDR3 comprises 14 residues. The CDR3 region has the DNA TGTGCCAGCTCAGGTGGGGGGCTGGCCGGGGAGCTGTTTTTT. It codes for CASSGGGLAGELFF.

This clonotype was detected a few times. The V gene is TRBV6-6, the J gene TRBJ1-5; D perhaps matches TRBD1 (5 bases). The CDR3 is 12 residues long. CDR1 MNHNY and CDR2 SVGAGI come from the germline V gene (reference sequence). V was cut by 8 bases and J by 2 bases, with 7 bases left in between. CDR3 protein: CASGDGNQPQHF. In nucleotides, the CDR3 is TGTGCCAGCGGGGACGGCAATCAGCCCCAGCATTTT.

V and J are TRBV29-1 and TRBJ1-2, with D unresolved. The V gene's germline CDR1 is SQVTM and CDR2 ANQGSEA. The CDR3 has 14 residues. The V gene lost 4 bases and the J gene lost 5 bases, with 17 bases spanning the gap. CDR3 nucleotide sequence: TGCAGCGTTGGAACAGACGCGACTTCTTATGGCTACACCTTC. It codes for CSVGTDATSYGYTF.